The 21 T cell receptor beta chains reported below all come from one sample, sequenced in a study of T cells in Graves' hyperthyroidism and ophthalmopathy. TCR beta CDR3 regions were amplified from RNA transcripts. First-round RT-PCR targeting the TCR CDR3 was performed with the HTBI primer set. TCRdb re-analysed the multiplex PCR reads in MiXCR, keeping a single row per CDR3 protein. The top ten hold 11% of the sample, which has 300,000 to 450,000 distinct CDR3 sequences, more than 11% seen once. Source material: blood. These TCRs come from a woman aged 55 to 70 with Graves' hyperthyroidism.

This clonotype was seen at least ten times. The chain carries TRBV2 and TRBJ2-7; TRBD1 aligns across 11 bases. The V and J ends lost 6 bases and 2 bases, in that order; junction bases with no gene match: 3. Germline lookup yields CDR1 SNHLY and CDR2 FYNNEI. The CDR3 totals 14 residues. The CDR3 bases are TGTGCCAGCAGGGGGACAGGGGGAGCCTACGAGCAGTACTTC. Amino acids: CASRGTGGAYEQYF.

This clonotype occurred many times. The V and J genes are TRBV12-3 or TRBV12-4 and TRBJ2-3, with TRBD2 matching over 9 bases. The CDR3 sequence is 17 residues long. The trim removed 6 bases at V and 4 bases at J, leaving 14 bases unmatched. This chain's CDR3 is CASSFRGIAGVPDTQYF. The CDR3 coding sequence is TGTGCCAGCAGCTTCCGTGGGATAGCGGGAGTACCAGATACGCAGTATTTT.

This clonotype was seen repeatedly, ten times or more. CDR3 amino acids: CASSLGAGSSYNSPLHF. The CDR3 bases are TGTGCCAGCAGCTTAGGGGCGGGAAGCTCCTATAATTCACCCCTCCACTTT. This chain joins TRBV13 and TRBJ1-6; no clear D. The CDR3 runs to 17 residues. The germline V gene has CDR1 PRHDT and CDR2 FYEKMQ (reference sequence). The V end lost 0 bases, the J end lost 0 bases, and 9 bases lay between the germline ends.

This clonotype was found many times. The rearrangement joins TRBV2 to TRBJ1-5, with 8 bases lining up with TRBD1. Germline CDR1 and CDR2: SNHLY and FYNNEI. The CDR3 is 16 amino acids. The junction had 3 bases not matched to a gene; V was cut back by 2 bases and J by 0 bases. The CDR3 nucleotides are TGTGCCAGCAGTGAACAGGGGGCTTATAGCAATCAGCCCCAGCATTTT. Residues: CASSEQGAYSNQPQHF.

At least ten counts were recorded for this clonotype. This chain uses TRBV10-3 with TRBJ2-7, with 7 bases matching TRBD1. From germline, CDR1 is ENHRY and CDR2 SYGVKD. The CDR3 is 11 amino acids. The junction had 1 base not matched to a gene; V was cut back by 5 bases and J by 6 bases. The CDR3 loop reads CAISRQGEQYF. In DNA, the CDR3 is TGTGCCATCAGTAGACAGGGCGAGCAGTACTTC.

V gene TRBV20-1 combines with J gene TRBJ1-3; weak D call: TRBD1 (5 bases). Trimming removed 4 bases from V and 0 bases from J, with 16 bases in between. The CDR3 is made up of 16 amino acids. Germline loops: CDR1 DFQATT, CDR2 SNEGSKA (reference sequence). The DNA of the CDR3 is TGCAGTGCTAAACTCAGGGATCCCTACTCTGGAAACACCATATATTTT. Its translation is CSAKLRDPYSGNTIYF.

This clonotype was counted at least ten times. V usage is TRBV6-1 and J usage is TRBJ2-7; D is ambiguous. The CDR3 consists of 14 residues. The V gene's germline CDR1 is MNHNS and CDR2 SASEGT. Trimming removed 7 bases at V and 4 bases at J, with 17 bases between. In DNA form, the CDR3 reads TGTGCCAGCACCCCAGTGGACGGTGCGTACGAGCAGTACTTC. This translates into CASTPVDGAYEQYF.

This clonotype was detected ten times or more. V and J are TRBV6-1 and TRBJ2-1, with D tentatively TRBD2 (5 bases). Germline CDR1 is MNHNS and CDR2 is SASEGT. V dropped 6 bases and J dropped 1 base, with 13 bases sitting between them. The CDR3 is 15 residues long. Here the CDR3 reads CASRGTGGSYNEQFF. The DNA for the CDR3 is TGTGCCAGCAGGGGTACCGGCGGGTCCTACAATGAGCAGTTCTTC.

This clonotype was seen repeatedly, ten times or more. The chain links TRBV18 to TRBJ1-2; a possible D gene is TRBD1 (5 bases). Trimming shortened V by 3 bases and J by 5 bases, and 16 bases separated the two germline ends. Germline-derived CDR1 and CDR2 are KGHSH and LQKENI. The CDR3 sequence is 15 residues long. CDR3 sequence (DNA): TGTGCCAGCTCACCTGCTGCAGGGAAGGAATATGGCTACACCTTC. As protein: CASSPAAGKEYGYTF.

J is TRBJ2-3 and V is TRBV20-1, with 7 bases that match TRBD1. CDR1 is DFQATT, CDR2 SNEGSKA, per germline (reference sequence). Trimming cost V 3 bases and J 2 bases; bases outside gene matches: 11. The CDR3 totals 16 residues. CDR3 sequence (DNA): TGCAGTGCTAGGGACACAGGGGCCATTAACACAGATACGCAGTATTTT. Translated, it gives CSARDTGAINTDTQYF.

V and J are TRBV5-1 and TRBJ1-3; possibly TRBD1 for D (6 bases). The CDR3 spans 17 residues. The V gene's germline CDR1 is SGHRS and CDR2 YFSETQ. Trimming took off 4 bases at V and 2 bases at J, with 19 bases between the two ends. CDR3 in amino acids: CASSKTAQGNPGNTIYF. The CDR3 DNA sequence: TGCGCCAGCAGCAAAACCGCGCAGGGGAACCCTGGAAACACCATATATTTT.

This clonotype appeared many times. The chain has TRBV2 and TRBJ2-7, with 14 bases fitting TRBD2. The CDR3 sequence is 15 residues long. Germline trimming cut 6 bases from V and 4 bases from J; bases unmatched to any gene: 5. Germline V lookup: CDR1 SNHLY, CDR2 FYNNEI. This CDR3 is CASRGLAGVLYEQYF. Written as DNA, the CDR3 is TGTGCCAGCAGGGGACTAGCGGGAGTGCTGTACGAGCAGTACTTC.

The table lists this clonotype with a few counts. The CDR3 loop reads CASSLDVDKQYF. The CDR3 DNA reads TGTGCCAGCAGCTTAGATGTGGACAAGCAGTACTTC. The V call is TRBV7-9, the J call TRBJ2-7; tentative D call: TRBD1 (5 bases). Looked up from germline, CDR1 is SEHNR and CDR2 is FQNEAQ (reference sequence). V was pared by 1 base and J by 8 bases, with 9 bases between. The CDR3 contains 12 residues.

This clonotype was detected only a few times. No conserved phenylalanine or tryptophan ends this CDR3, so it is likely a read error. CDR3 sequence: CASSPDGNQPQHL. The DNA of the CDR3 is TGTGCCAGCTCACCAGACGGAAATCAGCCCCAGCATCTT. V gene TRBV18 combines with J gene TRBJ1-5; D is unresolved. Per the germline V gene, CDR1 is KGHSH and CDR2 is LQKENI. The CDR3 runs 13 residues. The ends were cut back, 2 bases at V and 4 bases at J, with 6 bases in the middle.

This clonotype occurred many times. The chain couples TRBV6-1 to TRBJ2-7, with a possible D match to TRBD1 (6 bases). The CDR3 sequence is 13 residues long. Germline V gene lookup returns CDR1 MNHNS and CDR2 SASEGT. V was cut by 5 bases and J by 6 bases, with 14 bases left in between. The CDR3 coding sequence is TGTGCCAGCAGTTCAGGGGCCCGCTCCGAGCAGTACTTC. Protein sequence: CASSSGARSEQYF.

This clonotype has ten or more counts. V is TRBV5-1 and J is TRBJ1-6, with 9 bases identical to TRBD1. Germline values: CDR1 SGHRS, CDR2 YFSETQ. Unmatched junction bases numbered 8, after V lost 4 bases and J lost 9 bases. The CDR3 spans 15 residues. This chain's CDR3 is CASSRVGQGGSPLHF. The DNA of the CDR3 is TGCGCCAGCAGCCGAGTGGGACAGGGAGGTTCACCCCTCCACTTT.

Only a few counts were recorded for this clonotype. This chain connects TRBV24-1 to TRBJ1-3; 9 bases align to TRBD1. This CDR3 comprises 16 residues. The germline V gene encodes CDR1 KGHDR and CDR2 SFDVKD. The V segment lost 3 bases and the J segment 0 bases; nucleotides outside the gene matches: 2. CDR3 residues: CATSDGTGSSGNTIYF. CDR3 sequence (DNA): TGTGCCACCAGTGATGGGACAGGGAGCTCTGGAAACACCATATATTTT.

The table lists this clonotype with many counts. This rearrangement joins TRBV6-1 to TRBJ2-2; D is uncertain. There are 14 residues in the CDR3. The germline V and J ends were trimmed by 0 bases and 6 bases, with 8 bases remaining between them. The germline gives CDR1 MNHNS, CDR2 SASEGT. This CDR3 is CASSEAGQSGELFF. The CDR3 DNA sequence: TGTGCCAGCAGTGAAGCCGGGCAGTCCGGGGAGCTGTTTTTT.

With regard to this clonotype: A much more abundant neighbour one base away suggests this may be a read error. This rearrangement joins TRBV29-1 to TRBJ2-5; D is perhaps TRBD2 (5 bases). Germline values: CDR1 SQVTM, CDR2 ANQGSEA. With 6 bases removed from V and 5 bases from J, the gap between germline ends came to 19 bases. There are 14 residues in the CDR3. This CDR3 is CSVQRSPSGETQYF. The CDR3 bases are TGCAGCGTGCAAAGGTCCCCCAGCGGTGAGACCCAGTACTTC.

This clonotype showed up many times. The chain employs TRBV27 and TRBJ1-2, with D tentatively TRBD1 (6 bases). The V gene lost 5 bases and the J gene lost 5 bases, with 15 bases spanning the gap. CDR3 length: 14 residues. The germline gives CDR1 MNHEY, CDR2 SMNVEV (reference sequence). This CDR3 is CASSKKGQIYGYTF. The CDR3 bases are TGTGCCAGCAGTAAAAAAGGACAGATATATGGCTACACCTTC.

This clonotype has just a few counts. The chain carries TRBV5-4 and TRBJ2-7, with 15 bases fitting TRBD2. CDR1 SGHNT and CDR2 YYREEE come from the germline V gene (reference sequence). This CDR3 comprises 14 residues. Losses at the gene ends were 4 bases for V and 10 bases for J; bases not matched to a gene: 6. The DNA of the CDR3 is TGTGCCAGCAGCAAGGGACTAGCGGGAGGAGGTCAGTACTTC. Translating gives CASSKGLAGGGQYF.